A selection of T cell receptor beta chains follows, all from one sample in a study of T cell responses to AZD1222 COVID-19 vaccine. Measured with immunoSEQ multiplex PCR; TCRdb has only the in-frame clones, and not every one. The data hold about 170,000 clones, with roughly nine tenths observed a single time. The sample here was peripheral blood, taken on day 0 of AZD1222 vaccination. These receptors all come from an adult in good health. Each CDR3 is given with its conserved first and last residue. D genes are given only for firm matches. Clone size is given for some rows only: seen once, a few or many times, or a class if the clone is expanded.

d_gene: -
v_gene: TRBV2
abundance: -
j_gene: TRBJ1-2
CDR3aa: CASTFRAGNYGYTF
CDR3nt: TGTGCCAGCACATTCAGGGCAGGGAATTATGGCTACACCTTC

d_gene: TRBD2
v_gene: TRBV28
abundance: -
j_gene: TRBJ2-5
CDR3aa: CASSSGRGGVETQYF
CDR3nt: TGTGCCAGCAGTTCCGGGCGGGGGGGCGTTGAGACCCAGTACTTC

d_gene: -
v_gene: TRBV29-1
abundance: -
j_gene: TRBJ1-2
CDR3aa: CSVYAGDGYTF
CDR3nt: TGCAGCGTCTACGCGGGGGATGGCTACACCTTC

d_gene: TRBD1
v_gene: TRBV5-5
abundance: -
j_gene: TRBJ2-2
CDR3aa: CASSARTGENTGELFF
CDR3nt: TGTGCCAGCAGCGCCCGGACAGGGGAAAACACCGGGGAGCTGTTTTTT

d_gene: TRBD1
v_gene: TRBV7-2
abundance: -
j_gene: TRBJ2-7
CDR3aa: CASSQRQGHTDEQYF
CDR3nt: TGTGCCAGCAGCCAGCGACAGGGACATACCGACGAGCAGTACTTC

d_gene: TRBD1
v_gene: TRBV10-3
abundance: -
j_gene: TRBJ1-4
CDR3aa: CAISGTGGEGEKLFF
CDR3nt: TGTGCCATCAGTGGTACAGGGGGAGAGGGTGAAAAACTGTTTTTT

d_gene: TRBD1
v_gene: TRBV29-1
abundance: -
j_gene: TRBJ1-2
CDR3aa: CSVDDRDRESRNYGYTF
CDR3nt: TGCAGCGTTGATGACCGGGACAGGGAGTCTAGAAACTATGGCTACACCTTC

d_gene: -
v_gene: TRBV6-5
abundance: -
j_gene: TRBJ1-6
CDR3aa: CASLPSRMDSPLHF
CDR3nt: TGTGCCAGCCTCCCTTCGAGGATGGATTCACCCCTCCACTTT

d_gene: -
v_gene: TRBV12-3/TRBV12-4
abundance: -
j_gene: TRBJ1-3
CDR3aa: CASTASSGNTIYF
CDR3nt: TGTGCCAGTACGGCTTCCTCTGGAAACACCATATATTTT

d_gene: TRBD1
v_gene: TRBV27
abundance: once
j_gene: TRBJ1-1
CDR3aa: CASKTQGAFTEAFF
CDR3nt: TGTGCCAGCAAAACCCAGGGGGCCTTCACTGAAGCTTTCTTT

d_gene: -
v_gene: TRBV5-1
abundance: -
j_gene: TRBJ2-3
CDR3aa: CASSNNRATGHTDTQYF
CDR3nt: TGCGCCAGCAGCAACAACAGGGCCACAGGCCACACAGATACGCAGTATTTT

d_gene: -
v_gene: TRBV2
abundance: -
j_gene: TRBJ2-3
CDR3aa: CASKVEGALNTQYF
CDR3nt: TGTGCCAGCAAGGTGGAGGGGGCGTTAAATACGCAGTATTTT

d_gene: -
v_gene: TRBV4-1
abundance: -
j_gene: TRBJ2-5
CDR3aa: CASSYSTGQETQYF
CDR3nt: TGCGCCAGCAGCTACTCGACTGGGCAAGAGACCCAGTACTTC

d_gene: -
v_gene: TRBV5-6
abundance: -
j_gene: TRBJ2-2
CDR3aa: CASSQGDFGELFF
CDR3nt: TGTGCCAGCAGCCAGGGGGACTTCGGGGAGCTGTTTTTT

d_gene: -
v_gene: TRBV5-4
abundance: -
j_gene: TRBJ2-2
CDR3aa: CASSLHGLRPTGELFF
CDR3nt: TGTGCCAGCAGCTTGCATGGACTCCGTCCCACCGGGGAGCTGTTTTTT

d_gene: -
v_gene: TRBV15
abundance: -
j_gene: TRBJ2-7
CDR3aa: CATSRVPGHPVAQYF
CDR3nt: TGTGCCACCAGCAGAGTACCGGGACATCCCGTGGCGCAGTACTTC

d_gene: -
v_gene: TRBV6-4
abundance: many
j_gene: TRBJ2-2
CDR3aa: CASSDSMAAGELFF
CDR3nt: TGTGCCAGCAGTGACTCGATGGCAGCCGGGGAGCTGTTTTTT

d_gene: -
v_gene: TRBV7-3
abundance: few
j_gene: TRBJ2-5
CDR3aa: CASSALGVPQETQYF
CDR3nt: TGTGCCAGCAGCGCCTTGGGGGTCCCCCAAGAGACCCAGTACTTC

d_gene: TRBD1
v_gene: TRBV6-4
abundance: -
j_gene: TRBJ1-2
CDR3aa: CASSEGQGANYGYTF
CDR3nt: TGTGCCAGCAGTGAAGGGCAGGGGGCAAACTATGGCTACACCTTC

d_gene: TRBD1
v_gene: TRBV5-1
abundance: -
j_gene: TRBJ2-7
CDR3aa: CASSVSGQGYEQYF
CDR3nt: TGCGCCAGCAGCGTATCGGGACAGGGCTACGAGCAGTACTTC

d_gene: -
v_gene: TRBV2
abundance: few
j_gene: TRBJ1-2
CDR3aa: CASSVSSNYGYTF
CDR3nt: TGTGCCAGCAGTGTCAGTTCTAACTATGGCTACACCTTC

d_gene: TRBD1
v_gene: TRBV6-1
abundance: -
j_gene: TRBJ1-3
CDR3aa: CASSEVVSGGYGNTIYF
CDR3nt: TGTGCCAGCAGTGAAGTGGTATCAGGGGGTTATGGAAACACCATATATTTT

d_gene: TRBD1
v_gene: TRBV24-1
abundance: -
j_gene: TRBJ1-2
CDR3aa: CATSEGQGVGYYGYTF
CDR3nt: TGTGCCACCAGTGAGGGACAGGGGGTTGGATACTATGGCTACACCTTC

d_gene: TRBD1
v_gene: TRBV19
abundance: -
j_gene: TRBJ2-2
CDR3aa: CASSNRDRNTGELFF
CDR3nt: TGTGCCAGTAGCAACCGGGACAGAAACACCGGGGAGCTGTTTTTT

d_gene: -
v_gene: TRBV6-5
abundance: -
j_gene: TRBJ1-6
CDR3aa: CASSRGGSYNSPLHF
CDR3nt: TGTGCCAGCAGTCGGGGGGGCTCCTATAATTCACCCCTCCACTTT

d_gene: TRBD1
v_gene: TRBV11-1
abundance: -
j_gene: TRBJ1-2
CDR3aa: CASSLAGTGFGYTF
CDR3nt: TGTGCCAGCAGCTTAGCCGGGACAGGGTTCGGCTACACCTTC

d_gene: TRBD1
v_gene: TRBV12-5
abundance: -
j_gene: TRBJ1-2
CDR3aa: CASGLDLGQGLYGYTF
CDR3nt: TGTGCTAGTGGTTTGGACCTGGGACAGGGCCTCTATGGCTACACCTTC

d_gene: -
v_gene: TRBV3-1/TRBV3-2
abundance: -
j_gene: TRBJ1-2
CDR3aa: CASSLNTGALTNYGYTF
CDR3nt: TGTGCCAGCAGCCTTAACACTGGGGCACTAACTAACTATGGCTACACCTTC

d_gene: -
v_gene: TRBV21-1
abundance: -
j_gene: TRBJ1-2
CDR3aa: CASPDGRGSYTF
CDR3nt: TGTGCCAGCCCAGACGGCCGAGGAAGCTACACCTTC

d_gene: TRBD2
v_gene: TRBV28
abundance: -
j_gene: TRBJ2-1
CDR3aa: CASSLSEGVTTSGAYTYNEQFF
CDR3nt: TGTGCCAGCAGTTTATCGGAAGGGGTGACTACTAGCGGGGCGTATACCTACAATGAGCAGTTCTTC

d_gene: -
v_gene: TRBV3-1/TRBV3-2
abundance: -
j_gene: TRBJ2-2
CDR3aa: CASSPRFVFATGELFF
CDR3nt: TGTGCCAGCAGCCCTCGCTTTGTCTTTGCCACCGGGGAGCTGTTTTTT

d_gene: -
v_gene: TRBV7-3
abundance: -
j_gene: TRBJ2-4
CDR3aa: CASSPNGDIQYF
CDR3nt: TGTGCCAGCAGCCCCAACGGGGACATTCAGTACTTC

d_gene: -
v_gene: TRBV19
abundance: -
j_gene: TRBJ2-5
CDR3aa: CASSLTPGRQREETQYF
CDR3nt: TGTGCCAGTAGTCTCACTCCAGGGCGGCAGCGGGAAGAGACCCAGTACTTC

d_gene: -
v_gene: TRBV11-2
abundance: -
j_gene: TRBJ1-2
CDR3aa: CASSSGSKSGYGYTF
CDR3nt: TGTGCCAGCAGCTCAGGATCGAAGTCGGGCTATGGCTACACCTTC

d_gene: -
v_gene: TRBV11-2
abundance: -
j_gene: TRBJ1-1
CDR3aa: CASSLGLAAEAFF
CDR3nt: TGTGCCAGCAGCTTAGGTCTCGCGGCTGAAGCTTTCTTT

d_gene: TRBD1
v_gene: TRBV5-1
abundance: -
j_gene: TRBJ1-1
CDR3aa: CASTLLDRGDTEAFF
CDR3nt: TGCGCCAGCACCCTCCTTGACAGGGGGGACACTGAAGCTTTCTTT

d_gene: -
v_gene: TRBV6-5
abundance: -
j_gene: TRBJ1-6
CDR3aa: CASSYSGTPRGSPLHF
CDR3nt: TGTGCCAGCAGTTACTCGGGCACCCCCCGAGGTTCACCCCTCCACTTT

d_gene: -
v_gene: TRBV27
abundance: -
j_gene: TRBJ1-1
CDR3aa: CATQENTEAFF
CDR3nt: TGTGCCACCCAGGAGAACACTGAAGCTTTCTTT

d_gene: TRBD1
v_gene: TRBV2
abundance: -
j_gene: TRBJ2-7
CDR3aa: CASSSSDGTASYEQYF
CDR3nt: TGTGCCAGCAGTAGTTCTGACGGGACAGCTTCCTACGAGCAGTACTTC

d_gene: -
v_gene: TRBV7-9
abundance: once
j_gene: TRBJ1-1
CDR3aa: CASSFGPGGGTEAFF
CDR3nt: TGTGCCAGCAGCTTCGGGCCCGGTGGTGGCACTGAAGCTTTCTTT

d_gene: TRBD1
v_gene: TRBV7-2
abundance: -
j_gene: TRBJ1-2
CDR3aa: CASSLETGLDGYTF
CDR3nt: TGTGCCAGCAGCTTAGAGACAGGGTTGGATGGCTACACCTTC

d_gene: TRBD1
v_gene: TRBV5-1
abundance: -
j_gene: TRBJ1-2
CDR3aa: CASSQMYGGTEEPNF
CDR3nt: TGCGCCAGCAGCCAAATGTATGGGGGGACAGAGGAGCCAAACTTC